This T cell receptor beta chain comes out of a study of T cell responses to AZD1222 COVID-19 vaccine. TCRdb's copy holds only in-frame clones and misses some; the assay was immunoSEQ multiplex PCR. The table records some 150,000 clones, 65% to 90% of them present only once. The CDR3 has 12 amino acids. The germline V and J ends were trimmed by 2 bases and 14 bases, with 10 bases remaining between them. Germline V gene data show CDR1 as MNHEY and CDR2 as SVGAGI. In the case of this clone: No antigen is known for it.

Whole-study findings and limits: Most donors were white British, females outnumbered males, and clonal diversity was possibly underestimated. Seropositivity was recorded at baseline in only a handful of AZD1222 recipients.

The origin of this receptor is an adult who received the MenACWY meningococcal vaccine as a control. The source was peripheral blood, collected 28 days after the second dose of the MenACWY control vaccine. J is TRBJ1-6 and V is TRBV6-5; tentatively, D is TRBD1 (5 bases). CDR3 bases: TGTGCCAGCAGTTACGGGGGAGGGGCCCTCCACTTT. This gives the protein CASSYGGGALHF.